This T cell receptor beta chain was documented in a study of blood T cell repertoires in COVID-19. Study as a whole: The United States, Italy and Spain supplied acute and convalescent COVID-19 samples.

Original processing methods: Estimation of nucleated cell counts was performed using reference gene primer amplification. TCRdb's table, derived via immunoSEQ multiplex PCR, lists solely in-frame clones and lacks some. The DNA gave D and trimming, while V, J and clone size come from that table. The table lists about 290,000 clones, 70% to 90% of them singletons. The trim removed 4 bases at V and 6 bases at J, leaving 11 bases unmatched. CDR3 length: 16 residues. Germline loops: CDR1 SGHRS, CDR2 YFSETQ. Sequenced material: peripheral blood. This chain joins TRBV5-1 and TRBJ2-2; 8 bases fit TRBD2. The TCR comes from a woman aged 45-60 years with active or convalescent COVID-19. DNA of the CDR3: TGCGCCAGCAGCCCGGGACTAGGGGTTGGCTCCGGGGAGCTGTTTTTT. Encoded protein: CASSPGLGVGSGELFF. The full variable domain, completed using reference TRBV5-1 and TRBJ2-2, is KAGVTQTPRYLIKTRGQQVTLSCSPISGHRSVSWYQQTPGQGLQFLFEYFSETQRNKGNFPGRFSGRQFSNSRSEMNVSTLELGDSALYLCASSPGLGVGSGELFFGEGSRLTVL.